The 24 T cell receptor beta chains given below trace back to one sample, sequenced in a study of naive and memory T cell subsets. Treatment defined: skin biopsy from PPD injection site in Mantoux-positive individual. An oligonucleotide containing a UMI was ligated to the 3' end of TCR cDNA. Ligated cDNA underwent four rounds of PCR with nested alpha and beta constant region primers and SP2. TCRdb redid the calling of the UMI-ligation and nested PCR reads with MiXCR, one entry per CDR3 protein. The repertoire consists of tens of thousands of distinct CDR3 sequences, with approximately 11% occurring once and the leading ten covering about 4%. The specimen was skin, collected from a tuberculin skin test site. The receptor source for this set is an adult in good health.

Judged by abundance, this clonotype is medium-sized. The V gene is TRBV20-1, the J gene TRBJ2-1; D is unclear. This CDR3 spans 16 amino acids. Germline values: CDR1 DFQATT, CDR2 SNEGSKA (reference sequence). V was clipped by 0 bases and J by 0 bases, with 12 bases between them. CDR3 nucleotide sequence: TGCAGTGCTAGAGATCAAGAGACTCGCTCCTACAATGAGCAGTTCTTC. It encodes CSARDQETRSYNEQFF.

V and J are TRBV5-5 and TRBJ1-1; D is unresolved. The germline V gene has CDR1 SGHKS and CDR2 YYEKEE (reference sequence). The CDR3 is 11 residues long. The V gene lost 2 bases and the J gene lost 2 bases, with 1 base spanning the gap. This CDR3 reads CASSFNTEAFF. The CDR3, as DNA: TGTGCCAGCAGCTTTAACACTGAAGCTTTCTTT. Combining the CDR3 with reference TRBV5-5 and TRBJ1-1 gives the whole variable domain DAGVTQSPTHLIKTRGQQVTLRCSPISGHKSVSWYQQVLGQGPQFIFQYYEKEERGRGNFPDRFSARQFPNYSSELNVNALLLGDSALYLCASSFNTEAFFGQGTRLTVV.

The chain links TRBV19 to TRBJ2-2, with a tentative D call TRBD1 (6 bases). The CDR3 spans 15 residues. V lost 9 bases and J lost 6, with 20 bases in between. Germline V gives CDR1 LNHDA, CDR2 SQIVND (reference sequence). CDR3 nucleotides: TGTGCCAGACCCCTGCGGGCAGGGGTTGCCGGGGAGCTGTTTTTT. This encodes CARPLRAGVAGELFF.

This clonotype was detected only a few times. This chain uses TRBV5-1 with TRBJ1-6; 9 bases line up with TRBD1. The germline V gene encodes CDR1 SGHRS and CDR2 YFSETQ. Trimming took 4 bases from V and 6 from J; bases not matched to a gene: 5. The CDR3 extends over 15 amino acids. CDR3 DNA sequence: TGCGCCAGCAGCGCGGGACAGGGTGCTAATTCACCCCTCCACTTT. Amino acids: CASSAGQGANSPLHF.

This clonotype was found many times. The V call is TRBV7-6, the J call TRBJ2-7, with 12 bases that match TRBD1. V dropped 5 bases and J dropped 6; count of bases not matched to a gene: 5. The CDR3 extends over 14 amino acids. Per germline, CDR1 SGHVS and CDR2 FNYEAQ. CDR3 sequence reads: CASSPGQGAGEQYF. CDR3 DNA sequence: TGTGCCAGCAGCCCGGGACAGGGGGCGGGCGAGCAGTACTTC.

This clonotype was recorded a few times. This rearrangement joins TRBV7-4 to TRBJ2-5, with a tentative D call TRBD1 (7 bases). The germline V gene has CDR1 SGHVT and CDR2 SQSDAQ. Between the trimmed V and J ends, which lost 5 bases and 3 bases, there was a span of 22 bases. The CDR3 covers 17 residues. The CDR3 loop reads CASSPRVEEGAKETQYF. CDR3 DNA: TGTGCCAGCAGCCCCCGTGTCGAGGAGGGGGCGAAAGAGACCCAGTACTTC.

V usage is TRBV20-1 and J usage is TRBJ2-7; TRBD1 aligns across 10 bases. CDR1 and CDR2 (germline): DFQATT, SNEGSKA (reference sequence). CDR3 size: 14 residues. CDR3 nucleotides: TGCAGCTTCCCACGGGACAGGGGTTCCTACGAGCAGTACTTC. It specifies CSFPRDRGSYEQYF.

This clonotype was detected only a few times. The CDR3 region is CASSQPGGRPQHF. The CDR3 DNA reads TGTGCCAGCAGCCAACCGGGGGGACGGCCCCAGCATTTT. This chain joins TRBV28 and TRBJ1-5; D is perhaps TRBD1 (5 bases). V shed 6 bases and J shed 9 bases, with 15 bases lying between them. Looked up from germline, CDR1 is MDHEN and CDR2 is SYDVKM. This CDR3 spans 13 amino acids.

This clonotype has a handful of counts. The chain combines TRBV11-1 with TRBJ2-1, with 14 bases identical to TRBD2. The CDR3 length is 15 residues. Germline CDR1 and CDR2: SGHAT and FQDESV (reference sequence). J lost 8 bases, V lost 5 bases, and 5 bases had no gene match. The CDR3 DNA sequence: TGTGCCAGCAGCCTATCGACTAGCGGGAGGGATGAGCAGTTCTTC. Its protein product is CASSLSTSGRDEQFF.

The rearrangement joins TRBV6-5 to TRBJ1-4; 7 bases agree with TRBD1. Germline CDR1 MNHEY, CDR2 SVGAGI. The CDR3 consists of 14 residues. Trimming at V came to 6 bases and at J to 6 bases, leaving 7 bases not matched to a gene. The DNA of the CDR3 is TGTGCCAGCAGAGAGGGACAGCCTTATGAAAAACTGTTTTTT. Its protein product is CASREGQPYEKLFF.

This clonotype was counted at least ten times. One junction end does not reproduce the germline sequence, and a read error may be involved. The CDR3 reads CASSARQEREGRLHF. DNA of the CDR3: TGTGCCAGCAGCGCAAGGCAAGAGCGGGAGGGCCGTTTACACTTC. The chain couples TRBV7-2 to TRBJ2-7, with TRBD2 matching over 10 bases. CDR1 and CDR2 (germline): SGHTA, FQGNSA. This CDR3 is built from 15 residues.

This clonotype came up a few times. This chain uses TRBV2 with TRBJ1-6; TRBD1 aligns across 7 bases. J was trimmed by 7 bases and V by 6 bases; bases with no gene match: 9. This CDR3 contains 15 residues. CDR1 is SNHLY, CDR2 FYNNEI, per germline. The CDR3 DNA is TGTGCCAGCAGGGGACAGCCCGACGCCAATTCACCCCTCCACTTT. The encoded protein is CASRGQPDANSPLHF.

CDR3 bases: TGTGCCAGCAGCCCCAGACAGGGAAAAGCTTTCTTT. It yields the protein CASSPRQGKAFF. The rearrangement uses TRBV14 and TRBJ1-1, with 7 bases that match TRBD1. Germline-derived CDR1 and CDR2 are SGHDN and FVKESK. V was pared by 4 bases and J by 9 bases, with 5 bases of the junction left unmatched. CDR3 length: 12 amino acids.

This clonotype was observed a handful of times. V gene TRBV28 combines with J gene TRBJ2-3; 9 bases agree with TRBD2. The CDR3 spans 15 residues. V was pared by 9 bases and J by 3 bases, with 10 bases of the junction left unmatched. The germline V gene has CDR1 MDHEN and CDR2 SYDVKM. CDR3 in DNA: TGTGCCAGTTATAGGGCGGGAGGGATTACAGATACGCAGTATTTT. This sequence encodes CASYRAGGITDTQYF.

Only a few counts were recorded for this clonotype. V gene TRBV6-1 combines with J gene TRBJ1-5, with D unclear. This CDR3 has 15 residues. Germline V CDR1 and CDR2: MNHNS, SASEGT. The ends were cut back, 1 base at V and 9 bases at J, with 16 bases in the middle. This CDR3 is CASSEVRVETWPQHF. The CDR3 nucleotides read TGTGCCAGCAGTGAAGTAAGGGTAGAGACCTGGCCCCAGCATTTT.

The rearrangement joins TRBV1 to TRBJ1-1; the DNA was not used to check the table's D call, TRBD1. TRBV1 has pseudogene status. This CDR3 has 17 amino acids. The CDR3 reads CTSSPSGGKGANTEAFF. For the CDR3, the DNA is TGCACCAGCAGCCCGTCTGGGGGTAAGGGGGCAAACACTGAAGCTTTCTTT.

There are a few counts of this clonotype. The gene calls are TRBV6-1 and TRBJ1-1; 8 bases are shared with TRBD1. Germline CDR1 reads MNHNS; CDR2 reads SASEGT. Trimming removed 4 bases from V and 1 base from J; junction bases left unmatched: 14. This CDR3 comprises 18 residues. CDR3 DNA sequence: TGTGCCAGCAGTGTCGCAAGGCAGGGGGCCTTTCAGAACACTGAAGCTTTCTTT. Protein: CASSVARQGAFQNTEAFF.

The chain uses TRBV6-5 and TRBJ2-3, with D maybe TRBD1 (6 bases). CDR3 length: 15 residues. The ends were cut back, 6 bases at V and 2 bases at J, with 15 bases in the middle. CDR1 is MNHEY, CDR2 SVGAGI, per germline. CDR3 sequence (DNA): TGTGCCAGCAGCCCACGTGGGGGCCCCACAGATACGCAGTATTTT. This sequence encodes CASSPRGGPTDTQYF.

The chain is built from TRBV29-1 and TRBJ2-5, with D uncertain. V lost 6 bases and J 1 base, leaving 9 bases between the germline ends. From germline, CDR1 is SQVTM and CDR2 ANQGSEA. CDR3 size: 12 residues. The CDR3 protein is CSVKWTQETQYF. CDR3 sequence (DNA): TGCAGCGTGAAGTGGACCCAAGAGACCCAGTACTTC.

The CDR3 nucleotides read TGTGCCAGCAGTTACGACAGGGGGATAAGCACAGATACGCAGTATTTT. This translates into CASSYDRGISTDTQYF. The rearrangement joins TRBV6-4 to TRBJ2-3; 9 bases agree with TRBD1. This CDR3 comprises 16 residues. Losses at the gene ends were 5 bases for V and 0 bases for J; bases not matched to a gene: 6. Per the germline V gene, CDR1 is MRHNA and CDR2 is SNTAGT.

The chain is built from TRBV19 and TRBJ2-1, with D perhaps TRBD2 (5 bases). The CDR3 has 15 amino acids. The V and J ends lost 3 bases and 5 bases respectively, with 14 bases between them. Germline loops: CDR1 LNHDA, CDR2 SQIVND (reference sequence). The CDR3 region is CASSMLRGPDNEQFF. CDR3 nucleotide sequence: TGTGCCAGTAGTATGCTTCGCGGGCCTGACAATGAGCAGTTCTTC.

V and J are TRBV20-1 and TRBJ2-7, with TRBD2 matching over 7 bases. The CDR3 is made up of 16 amino acids. The germline V gene encodes CDR1 DFQATT and CDR2 SNEGSKA (reference sequence). V lost 1 base to trimming and J lost 1 base; unmatched junction nucleotides: 10. In DNA, the CDR3 is TGCAGTGCTAGAGCCGGTTTAGCGGGCGCTTCCTACGAGCAGTACTTC. Its translation: CSARAGLAGASYEQYF.

The chain carries TRBV12-3 or TRBV12-4 and TRBJ2-1; 7 nucleotides agree with TRBD1. The CDR3 is 17 amino acids. Losses at the gene ends were 6 bases for V and 3 bases for J; bases not matched to a gene: 14. The CDR3 spells CASSATIGTVIYNEQFF. CDR3 nucleotide sequence: TGTGCCAGCAGCGCCACTATCGGGACAGTTATCTACAATGAGCAGTTCTTC.

This clonotype was seen a few times. J is TRBJ2-3 and V is TRBV13; TRBD2 might be the D (5 bases). Germline-derived CDR1 and CDR2 are PRHDT and FYEKMQ (reference sequence). This CDR3 has 14 amino acids. The germline V and J ends were trimmed by 5 bases and 5 bases, with 14 bases remaining between them. DNA of the CDR3: TGTGCCAGCAGCGAAACTAGAACGTTAGATACGCAGTATTTT. Residues: CASSETRTLDTQYF.